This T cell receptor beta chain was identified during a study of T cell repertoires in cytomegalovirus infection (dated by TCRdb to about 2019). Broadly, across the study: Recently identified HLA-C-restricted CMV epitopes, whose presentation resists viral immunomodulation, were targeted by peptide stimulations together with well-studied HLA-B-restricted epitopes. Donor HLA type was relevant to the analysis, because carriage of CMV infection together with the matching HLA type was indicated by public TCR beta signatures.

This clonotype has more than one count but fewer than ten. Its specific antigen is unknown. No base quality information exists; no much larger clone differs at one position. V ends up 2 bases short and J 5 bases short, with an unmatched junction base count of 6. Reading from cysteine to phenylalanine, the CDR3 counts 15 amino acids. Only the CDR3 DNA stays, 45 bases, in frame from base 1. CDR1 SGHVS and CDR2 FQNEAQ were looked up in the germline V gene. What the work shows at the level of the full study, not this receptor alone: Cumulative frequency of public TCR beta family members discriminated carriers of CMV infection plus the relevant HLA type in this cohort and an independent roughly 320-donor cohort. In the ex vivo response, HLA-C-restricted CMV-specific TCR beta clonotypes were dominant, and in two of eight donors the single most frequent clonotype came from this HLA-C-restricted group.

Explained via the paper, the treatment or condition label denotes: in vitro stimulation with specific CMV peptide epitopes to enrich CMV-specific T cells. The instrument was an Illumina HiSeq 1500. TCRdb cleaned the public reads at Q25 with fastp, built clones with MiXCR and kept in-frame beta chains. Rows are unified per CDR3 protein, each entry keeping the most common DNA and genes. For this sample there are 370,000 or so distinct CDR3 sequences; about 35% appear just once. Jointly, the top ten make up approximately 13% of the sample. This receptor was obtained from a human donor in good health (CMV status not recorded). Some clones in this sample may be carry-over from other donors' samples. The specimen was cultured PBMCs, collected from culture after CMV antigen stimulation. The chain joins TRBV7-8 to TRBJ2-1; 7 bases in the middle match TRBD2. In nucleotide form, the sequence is TGTGCCAGCAGCTTAAGGCGACTAGCCCACAATGAGCAGTTCTTC. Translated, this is CASSLRRLAHNEQFF.